This T cell receptor beta chain is from a study of CD8 T cells in Susac syndrome. V shed 10 bases, J shed 7 bases, and the junction held 10 bases outside the gene matches. Per germline, CDR1 MNHEY and CDR2 SMNVEV (reference sequence). The CDR3 covers 14 residues. CD8+ and CD4+ blood T cells underwent TCR beta sequencing. The RNA, roughly 0.5 to 1 ug, was put through reverse transcription using random hexamers. TCRdb reprocessed the immunoSEQ multiplex PCR reads via MiXCR and lists one record per CDR3 protein. The sample has 75,000 to 95,000 distinct CDR3 sequences; over 75% are singletons. The receptor was derived from a human donor with multiple sclerosis. The sample taken for sequencing was CD8+ T cells from PBMCs. J is TRBJ2-1 and V is TRBV27; 10 nucleotides align to TRBD1. This CDR3 is CATGDWTGGNEQFF. CDR3 bases: TGTGCCACCGGTGATTGGACAGGGGGGAATGAGCAGTTCTTC.